Below are 13 T cell receptor beta chains sequenced from a single sample in a study of cytomegalovirus exposure and HLA in healthy donors. Researchers ran the PCR with 60 Vbeta and 13 Jbeta primers. Clones were read by immunoSEQ multiplex PCR, and TCRdb kept only the in-frame ones, dropping some. The table lists over 45,000 clones. The sequenced material came from PBMCs. The receptor set was obtained from a woman between 18 and 29 years old in good health and CMV-seronegative.

The chain couples TRBV10-3 to TRBJ2-7, with unresolved D. The germline gives CDR1 ENHRY, CDR2 SYGVKD. The ends were cut back, 3 bases at V and 5 bases at J, with 8 bases in the middle. This CDR3 spans 12 amino acids. The CDR3: CAISEGRDEQYF. Written as DNA, the CDR3 is TGTGCCATCAGTGAAGGTCGGGACGAGCAGTACTTC.

V gene TRBV5-1 combines with J gene TRBJ2-7, with D unresolved. Trimming stripped 0 bases from V and 2 bases from J, with 9 bases between. This CDR3 comprises 14 residues. The germline gives CDR1 SGHRS, CDR2 YFSETQ. The CDR3 loop is CASSLEPNTYEQYF. CDR3 nucleotide sequence: TGCGCCAGCAGCTTGGAACCAAACACCTACGAGCAGTACTTC.

The chain has TRBV20-1 and TRBJ1-6; D not certain. Germline CDR1 DFQATT, CDR2 SNEGSKA (reference sequence). V was cut by 3 bases and J by 10 bases, with 7 bases left in between. CDR3 length: 11 amino acids. This chain's CDR3 is CSARLGSPLHF. CDR3 coding DNA: TGCAGTGCTAGGTTGGGCTCACCCCTCCACTTT.

This chain uses TRBV5-6 with TRBJ1-1; possibly TRBD1 for D (5 bases). In germline, CDR1 is SGHDT, CDR2 YYEEEE. The CDR3 is 13 residues long. V dropped 2 bases and J dropped 3 bases, with 8 bases sitting between them. The CDR3 DNA reads as TGTGCCAGCAGCTTAATAGGGGACACTGAAGCTTTCTTT. Encoded protein: CASSLIGDTEAFF.

This chain joins TRBV27 and TRBJ2-5; 7 nucleotides agree with TRBD1. This CDR3 has 15 residues. Germline-derived CDR1 and CDR2 are MNHEY and SMNVEV (reference sequence). V shed 7 bases and J 2 bases; nucleotides not matched to a gene: 10. In DNA, the CDR3 is TGTGCCAGCAACACCGGGACGGACAGGCAAGAGACCCAGTACTTC. This encodes CASNTGTDRQETQYF.

Comments on this clone: Other DNA sequences from this sample encode an identical CDR3 as well. The gene calls are TRBV5-1 and TRBJ2-5, with unresolved D. This CDR3 has 12 amino acids. CDR1 SGHRS and CDR2 YFSETQ come from the germline V gene. Trimming pared 2 bases from V and 5 bases from J, leaving 7 bases between. The CDR3 region is CASSLTRETQYF. The DNA of the CDR3 is TGCGCCAGCAGCTTAACCAGGGAGACCCAGTACTTC.

The chain combines TRBV7-9 with TRBJ1-5, with a tentative D call TRBD1 (5 bases). V lost 5 bases, J lost 7 bases, and 12 bases lay in between. CDR1 is SEHNR and CDR2 is FQNEAQ in the germline V gene (reference sequence). The CDR3 runs 13 residues. The CDR3 region is CASSDLGGQPQHF. The CDR3 DNA reads as TGTGCCAGCAGCGACCTGGGGGGACAGCCCCAGCATTTT.

The V gene is TRBV30, the J gene TRBJ1-2; D call uncertain. There are 13 residues in the CDR3. The germline V and J ends were trimmed by 6 bases and 0 bases, with 11 bases remaining between them. In germline, CDR1 is GTSNPN, CDR2 SVGIG (reference sequence). This CDR3 is CACGFQANYGYTF. The CDR3 DNA sequence: TGTGCCTGCGGATTCCAGGCTAACTATGGCTACACCTTC.

The gene calls are TRBV11-2 and TRBJ1-5; TRBD1 matches at 7 bases. The V gene's germline CDR1 is SGHAT and CDR2 FQNNGV. After removal of 11 bases from V and 7 bases from J, the junction contained 11 bases not matched to a gene. This CDR3 has 13 amino acids. The CDR3 nucleotides are TGTGCCGGCGAGGGGGCGGTGGGACAGCCCCAGCATTTT. Translation gives CAGEGAVGQPQHF. Full variable domain (missing parts from reference TRBV11-2 and TRBJ1-5): EAGVAQSPRYKIIEKRQSVAFWCNPISGHATLYWYQQILGQGPKLLIQFQNNGVVDDSQLPKDRFSAERLKGVDSTLKIQPAKLEDSAVYLCAGEGAVGQPQHFGDGTRLSIL.

The V gene is TRBV6-6, the J gene TRBJ1-6, with 7 nucleotides matching TRBD1. The CDR3 sequence is 14 residues long. V was pared by 4 bases and J by 14 bases, with 11 bases of the junction left unmatched. Germline CDR1 MNHNY, CDR2 SVGAGI (reference sequence). The CDR3 DNA reads TGTGCCAGCAGTTCGAGACAGGGATCCTCTGCCCTCCACTTT. Its protein product is CASSSRQGSSALHF.

The chain carries TRBV7-9 and TRBJ1-1, with 8 nucleotides matching TRBD1. This CDR3 has 17 amino acids. Germline assignment: CDR1 SEHNR and CDR2 FQNEAQ (reference sequence). V lost 4 bases and J lost 0; bases outside the gene matches: 10. The CDR3 reads CASSSRQGPTMNTEAFF. The CDR3 coding sequence is TGTGCCAGCAGCTCTAGACAGGGGCCGACTATGAACACTGAAGCTTTCTTT.

The rearrangement joins TRBV6-5 to TRBJ1-2, with 7 nucleotides matching TRBD1. Trimming at V came to 6 bases and at J to 8 bases, leaving 12 bases not matched to a gene. The CDR3 is made up of 14 amino acids. CDR1 and CDR2 (germline): MNHEY, SVGAGI. This CDR3 is CASSGNRQGRGYTF. Here the CDR3 DNA reads TGTGCCAGCAGCGGAAACCGACAGGGCAGGGGCTACACCTTC.

V and J are TRBV28 and TRBJ2-1; 7 bases fit TRBD2. CDR3 length: 17 residues. The germline V gene has CDR1 MDHEN and CDR2 SYDVKM. Trimming removed 5 bases from V and 0 bases from J; junction bases left unmatched: 10. Here the CDR3 reads CASSPAPLASSYNEQFF. CDR3 DNA: TGTGCCAGCAGTCCCGCTCCACTAGCGAGCTCCTACAATGAGCAGTTCTTC.